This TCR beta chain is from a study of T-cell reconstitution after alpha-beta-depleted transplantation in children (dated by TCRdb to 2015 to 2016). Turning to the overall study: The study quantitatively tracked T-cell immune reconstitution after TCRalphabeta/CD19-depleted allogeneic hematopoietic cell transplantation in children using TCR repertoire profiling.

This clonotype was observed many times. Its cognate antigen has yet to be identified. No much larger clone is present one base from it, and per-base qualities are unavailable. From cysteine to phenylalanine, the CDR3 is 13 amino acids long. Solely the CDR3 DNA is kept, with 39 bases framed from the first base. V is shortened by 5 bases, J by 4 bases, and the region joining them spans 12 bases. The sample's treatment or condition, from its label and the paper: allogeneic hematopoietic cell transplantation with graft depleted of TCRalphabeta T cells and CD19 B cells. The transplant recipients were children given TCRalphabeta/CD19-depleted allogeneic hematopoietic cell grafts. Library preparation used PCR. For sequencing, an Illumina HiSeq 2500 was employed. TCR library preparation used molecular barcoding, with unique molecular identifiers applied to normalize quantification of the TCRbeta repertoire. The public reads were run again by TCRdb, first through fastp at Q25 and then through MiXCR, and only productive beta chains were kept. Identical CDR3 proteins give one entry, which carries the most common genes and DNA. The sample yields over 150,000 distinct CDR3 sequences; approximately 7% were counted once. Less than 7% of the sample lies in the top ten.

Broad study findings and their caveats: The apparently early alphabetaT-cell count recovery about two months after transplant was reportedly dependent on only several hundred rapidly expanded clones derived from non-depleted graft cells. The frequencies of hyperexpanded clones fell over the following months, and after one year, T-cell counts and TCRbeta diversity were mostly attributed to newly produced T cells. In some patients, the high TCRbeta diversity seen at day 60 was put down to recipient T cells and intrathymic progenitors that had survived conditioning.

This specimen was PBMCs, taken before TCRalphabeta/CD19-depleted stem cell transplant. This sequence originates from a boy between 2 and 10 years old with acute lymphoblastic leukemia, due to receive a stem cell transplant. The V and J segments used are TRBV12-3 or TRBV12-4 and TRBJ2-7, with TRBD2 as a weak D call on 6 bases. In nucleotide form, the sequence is TGTGCCAGCAGTACCGGGAGACCGTACGAGCAGTACTTC. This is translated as CASSTGRPYEQYF.